This TCR beta chain was sequenced in a study of T cells in Graves' hyperthyroidism and ophthalmopathy. In this sample, this clonotype turned up many times. Authors of the study amplified TCR beta CDR3 regions from RNA transcripts. HTBI primers drove first-round RT-PCR of the TCR CDR3. One entry per CDR3 protein, called by TCRdb with MiXCR from the multiplex PCR reads. This table has some 550,000 distinct CDR3 sequences, approximately 15% appearing once. The source is a middle-aged woman with Graves' ophthalmopathy. The sequencing input was blood.

The CDR3 sequence: CASSGWGLTGRETQYF. The DNA for the CDR3 is TGTGCCAGCAGTGGGTGGGGCCTGACAGGAAGGGAGACCCAGTACTTC. The chain joins TRBV6-1 to TRBJ2-5; D is perhaps TRBD1 (6 bases). The V gene's germline CDR1 is MNHNS and CDR2 SASEGT. The V gene lost 4 bases and the J gene lost 5 bases, with 20 bases spanning the gap. The CDR3 contains 16 residues.